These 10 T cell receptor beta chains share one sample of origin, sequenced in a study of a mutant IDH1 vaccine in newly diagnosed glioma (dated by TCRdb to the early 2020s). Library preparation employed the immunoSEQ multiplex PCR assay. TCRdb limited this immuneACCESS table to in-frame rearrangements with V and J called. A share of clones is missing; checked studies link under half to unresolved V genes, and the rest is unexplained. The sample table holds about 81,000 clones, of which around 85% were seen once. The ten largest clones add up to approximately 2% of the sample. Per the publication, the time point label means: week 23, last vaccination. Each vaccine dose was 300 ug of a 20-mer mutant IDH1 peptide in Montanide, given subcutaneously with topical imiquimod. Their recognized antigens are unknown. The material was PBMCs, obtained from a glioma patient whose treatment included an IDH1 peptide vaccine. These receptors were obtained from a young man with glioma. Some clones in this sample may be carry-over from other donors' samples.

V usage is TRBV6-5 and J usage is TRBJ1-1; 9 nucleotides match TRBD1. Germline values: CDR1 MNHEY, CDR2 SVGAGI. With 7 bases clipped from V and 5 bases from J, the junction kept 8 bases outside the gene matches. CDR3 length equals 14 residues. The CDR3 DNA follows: TGTGCCAGCAACCAACAGGGGGCCGGAACTGAAGCTTTCTTT. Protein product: CASNQQGAGTEAFF.

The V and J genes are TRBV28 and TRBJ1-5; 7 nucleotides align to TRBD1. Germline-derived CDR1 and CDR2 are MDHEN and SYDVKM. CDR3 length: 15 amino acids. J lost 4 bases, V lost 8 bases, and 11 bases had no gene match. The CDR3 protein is CASGPSGQFNQPQHF. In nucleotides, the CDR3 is TGTGCCAGCGGTCCCTCGGGACAGTTTAATCAGCCCCAGCATTTT.

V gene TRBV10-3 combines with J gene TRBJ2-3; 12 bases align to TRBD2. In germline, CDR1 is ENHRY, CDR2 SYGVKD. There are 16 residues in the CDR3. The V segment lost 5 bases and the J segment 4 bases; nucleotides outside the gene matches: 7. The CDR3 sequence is CAISWTSGMFADTQYF. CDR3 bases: TGTGCCATCAGTTGGACTAGCGGGATGTTCGCAGATACGCAGTATTTT.

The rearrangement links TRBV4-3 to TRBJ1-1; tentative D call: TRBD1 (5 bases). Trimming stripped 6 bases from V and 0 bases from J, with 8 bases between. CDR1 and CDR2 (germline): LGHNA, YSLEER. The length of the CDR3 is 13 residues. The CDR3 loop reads CASSEGVNTEAFF. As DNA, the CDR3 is TGCGCCAGCAGTGAAGGGGTGAACACTGAAGCTTTCTTT.

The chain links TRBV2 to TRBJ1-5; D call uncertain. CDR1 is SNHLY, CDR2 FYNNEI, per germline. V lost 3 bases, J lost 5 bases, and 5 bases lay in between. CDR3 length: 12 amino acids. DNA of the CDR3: TGTGCCAGCAGTGACAGAGATCAGCCCCAGCATTTT. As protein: CASSDRDQPQHF.

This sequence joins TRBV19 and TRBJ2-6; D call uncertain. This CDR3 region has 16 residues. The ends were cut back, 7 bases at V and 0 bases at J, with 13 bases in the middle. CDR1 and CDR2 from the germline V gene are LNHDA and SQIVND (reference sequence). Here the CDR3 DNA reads TGTGCCAGTATAGCTGGGCTCAACTCTGGGGCCAACGTCCTGACTTTC. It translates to CASIAGLNSGANVLTF.

The CDR3, as DNA: TGTGCCAGCAGCCAATCAACTCCTGACAATGAGCAGTTCTTC. Translated: CASSQSTPDNEQFF. The genes are TRBV16 and TRBJ2-1; D gene uncertain. The CDR3 is 14 amino acids. The V gene lost 0 bases and the J gene lost 5 bases, with 8 bases spanning the gap. The V gene's germline CDR1 is KGHSY and CDR2 FQNENV.

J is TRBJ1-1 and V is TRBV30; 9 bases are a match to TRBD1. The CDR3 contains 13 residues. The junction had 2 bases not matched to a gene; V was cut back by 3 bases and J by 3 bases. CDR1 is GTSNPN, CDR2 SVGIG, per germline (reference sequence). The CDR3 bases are TGTGCCTGGAGCAGGACAGGGGACACTGAAGCTTTCTTT. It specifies CAWSRTGDTEAFF.

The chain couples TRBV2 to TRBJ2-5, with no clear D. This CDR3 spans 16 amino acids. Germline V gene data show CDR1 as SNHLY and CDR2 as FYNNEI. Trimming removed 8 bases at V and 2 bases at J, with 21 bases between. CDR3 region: CASAYGPAIDQETQYF. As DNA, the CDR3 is TGTGCCAGCGCCTACGGGCCAGCCATAGATCAAGAGACCCAGTACTTC.

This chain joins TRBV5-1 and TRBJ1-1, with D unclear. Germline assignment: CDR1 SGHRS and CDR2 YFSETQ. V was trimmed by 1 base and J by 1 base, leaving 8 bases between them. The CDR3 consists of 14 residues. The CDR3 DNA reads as TGCGCCAGCAGCTTGCAACAGTGGAACACTGAAGCTTTCTTT. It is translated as CASSLQQWNTEAFF. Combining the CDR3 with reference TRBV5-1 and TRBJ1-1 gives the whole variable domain KAGVTQTPRYLIKTRGQQVTLSCSPISGHRSVSWYQQTPGQGLQFLFEYFSETQRNKGNFPGRFSGRQFSNSRSEMNVSTLELGDSALYLCASSLQQWNTEAFFGQGTRLTVV.